This T cell receptor (beta chain) emerged from a study of blood T cell repertoires in COVID-19. Across the whole study: Samples representing acute and convalescent COVID-19 were sourced from the United States, Italy and Spain. PBMCs, B-cell-depleted T cells, or T cells provided the cDNA or gDNA that made up the material.

Authors' processing steps: Researchers report that nucleated cell counts were estimated from reference gene primer amplification. TCRdb keeps only in-frame clones here, not all; method: immunoSEQ multiplex PCR. From that table come the V and J calls and clone size; the DNA was used to work out D and trimming. The sample contains roughly 120,000 clones, just over 70% of which appear only once. The CDR3 covers 14 residues. CDR1 is SGHDT and CDR2 is YYEEEE in the germline V gene. V was clipped by 2 bases and J by 10 bases, with 18 bases between them. The source material was peripheral blood. The chain recombines TRBV5-6 with TRBJ1-1; D uncertain. The receptor was derived from a human donor with acute or convalescent COVID-19. The donor label of this sample is uncertain. CDR3 DNA: TGTGCCAGCAGCTTCGCGACCCCGGGGTTCACAGCTTTCTTT. This encodes CASSFATPGFTAFF.